The following is a T cell receptor beta chain sequence with its context. The CDR3 sequence is 15 residues long. Trimming removed 0 bases from V and 3 bases from J, with 9 bases in between. Germline CDR1 and CDR2: LNHNV and YYDKDF (reference sequence). Profiling relied on immunoSEQ multiplex PCR, and the TCRdb table lists in-frame clones only, not all of them. This table holds tens of thousands of clones, approximately 82% found once. The data were obtained in a study of blood T cell repertoires in COVID-19. Overall study: Sample material is recorded as cDNA or gDNA derived from T cells, B-cell-depleted T cells, or PBMCs.

Sequencing used peripheral blood. This TCR was sampled from a man in his 60s with acute or convalescent COVID-19. This chain joins TRBV15 and TRBJ1-5; a possible D gene is TRBD1 (5 bases). CDR3 sequence (DNA): TGTGCCACCAGCAGAGATCGACAGACCAATCAGCCCCAGCATTTT. Translating it yields CATSRDRQTNQPQHF.